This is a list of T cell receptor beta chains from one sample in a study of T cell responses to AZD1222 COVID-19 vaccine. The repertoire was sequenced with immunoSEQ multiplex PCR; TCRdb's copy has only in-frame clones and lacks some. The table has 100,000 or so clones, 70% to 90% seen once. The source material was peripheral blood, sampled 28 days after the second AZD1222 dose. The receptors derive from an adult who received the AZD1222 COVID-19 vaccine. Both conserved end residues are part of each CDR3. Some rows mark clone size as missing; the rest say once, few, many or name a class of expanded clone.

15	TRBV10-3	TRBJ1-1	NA	CAIRPKDQGRSEAFF
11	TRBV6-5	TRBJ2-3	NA	CASSYMDTQYF
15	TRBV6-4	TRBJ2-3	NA	CASSDSGLATDTQYF
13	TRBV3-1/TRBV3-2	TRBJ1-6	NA	CASSLGVNSPLHF
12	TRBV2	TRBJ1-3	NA	CAITVGGHTIYF
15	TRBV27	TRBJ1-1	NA	CASSLGRGGNTEAFF
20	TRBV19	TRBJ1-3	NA	CASSRNPGQGSPGSGNTIYF
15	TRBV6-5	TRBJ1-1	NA	CASSYGTGWNTEAFF
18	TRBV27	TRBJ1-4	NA	CASSRPRVAGATNEKLFF
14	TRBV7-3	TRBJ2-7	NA	CASSRDRGSYEQYF
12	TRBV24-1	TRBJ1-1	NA	CATSDLGGDAFF
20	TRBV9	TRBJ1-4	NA	CASSVLGLAHHQENNEKLFF
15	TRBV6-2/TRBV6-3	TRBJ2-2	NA	CASSYSRIGTGELFF
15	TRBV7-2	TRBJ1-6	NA	CASSQEGAYNSPLHF
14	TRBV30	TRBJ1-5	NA	CAWSGTGVYQPQHF
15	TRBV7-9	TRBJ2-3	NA	CASSLSIAGTDTQYF
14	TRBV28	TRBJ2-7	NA	CASSSPGTVYEQYF
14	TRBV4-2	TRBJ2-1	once	CASREQGGPNEQFF
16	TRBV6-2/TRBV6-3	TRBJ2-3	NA	CASSPWTPLRTDTQYF
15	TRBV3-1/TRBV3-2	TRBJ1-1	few	CASSHDAKPNTEAFF
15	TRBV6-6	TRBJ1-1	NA	CASTHSFAENTEAFF
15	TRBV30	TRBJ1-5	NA	CAWSVDRHSNQPQHF
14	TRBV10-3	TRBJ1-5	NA	CAISEGRGNQPQHF
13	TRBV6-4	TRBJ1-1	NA	CASSLWVGSEAFF
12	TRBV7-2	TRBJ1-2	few	CASSTNREGYTF
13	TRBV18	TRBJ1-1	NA	CASSPLEGTEAFF
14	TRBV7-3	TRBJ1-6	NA	CASSLGTANSPLHF
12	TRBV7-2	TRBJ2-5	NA	CASSPPLAGLNF
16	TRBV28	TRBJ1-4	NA	CASSTQGSATNEKLFF
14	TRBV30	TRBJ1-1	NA	CAWSVGVGRTEAFF
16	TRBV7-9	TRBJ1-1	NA	CASSSTRRTGGWTAFF
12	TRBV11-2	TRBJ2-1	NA	CASSPQRGVAFF
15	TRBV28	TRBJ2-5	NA	CASSLYSLGGETQYF
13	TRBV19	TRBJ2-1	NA	CASSIYQGYEQFF
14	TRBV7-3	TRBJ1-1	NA	CASSLRPGNTEAFF
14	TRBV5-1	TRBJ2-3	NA	CASSLANPTDTQYF
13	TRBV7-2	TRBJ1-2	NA	CASSTGQGGGYTF
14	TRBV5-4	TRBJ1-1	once	CASSLSGTRTEAFF
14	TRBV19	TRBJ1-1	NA	CASKARQGSTEAFF
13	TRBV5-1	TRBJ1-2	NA	CASRSEGRYGYTF
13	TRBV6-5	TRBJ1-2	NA	CASSKDSSYGYTF
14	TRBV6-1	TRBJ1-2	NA	CASSEGTGLNGYTF
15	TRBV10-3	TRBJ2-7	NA	CAISGGGDWSYEQYF
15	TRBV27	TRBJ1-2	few	CASSPGTGGSYGYTF
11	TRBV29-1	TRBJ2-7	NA	CSVAQGQGQYF
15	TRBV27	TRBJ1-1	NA	CASRSGTGGITEAFF
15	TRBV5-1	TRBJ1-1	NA	CASSFDIPADTEAFF
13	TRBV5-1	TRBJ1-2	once	CASSWDQHYGYTF
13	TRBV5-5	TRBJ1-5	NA	CASSLDLYQPQHF
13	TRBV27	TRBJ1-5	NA	CASTAWEGQPQHF
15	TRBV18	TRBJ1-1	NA	CASSLGTGSNTEAFF
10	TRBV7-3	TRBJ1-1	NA	CASSLDHAFF
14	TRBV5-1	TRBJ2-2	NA	CASSPGLNTGELFF
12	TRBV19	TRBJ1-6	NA	CASSSSNSPLHF
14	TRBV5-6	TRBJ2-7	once	CASSPLFISYEQYF
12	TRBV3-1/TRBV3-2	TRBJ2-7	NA	CASSPQNFEQYF
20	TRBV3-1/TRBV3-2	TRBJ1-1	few	CASSQTITGQGGFGDTEAFF